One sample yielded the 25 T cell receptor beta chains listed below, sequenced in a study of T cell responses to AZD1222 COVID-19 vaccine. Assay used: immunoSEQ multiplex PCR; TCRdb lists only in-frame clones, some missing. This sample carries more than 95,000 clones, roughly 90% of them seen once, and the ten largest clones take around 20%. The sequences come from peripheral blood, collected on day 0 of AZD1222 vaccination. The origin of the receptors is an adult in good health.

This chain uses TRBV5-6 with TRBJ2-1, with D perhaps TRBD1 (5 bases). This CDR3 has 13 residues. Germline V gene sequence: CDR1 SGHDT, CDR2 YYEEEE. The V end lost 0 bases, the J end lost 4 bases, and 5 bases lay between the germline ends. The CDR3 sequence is CASSLDRYNEQFF. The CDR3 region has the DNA TGTGCCAGCAGCTTGGACAGGTACAATGAGCAGTTCTTC.

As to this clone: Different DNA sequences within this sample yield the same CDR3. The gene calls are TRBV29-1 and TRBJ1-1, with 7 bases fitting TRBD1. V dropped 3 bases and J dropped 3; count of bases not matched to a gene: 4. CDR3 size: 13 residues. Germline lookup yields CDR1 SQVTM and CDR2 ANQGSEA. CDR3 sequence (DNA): TGCAGCGTTGAGAGGGGGCGCGACACTGAAGCTTTCTTT. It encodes CSVERGRDTEAFF. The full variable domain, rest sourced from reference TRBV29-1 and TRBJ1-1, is SAVISQKPSRDICQRGTSLTIQCQVDSQVTMMFWYRQQPGQSLTLIATANQGSEATYESGFVIDKFPISRPNLTFSTLTVSNMSPEDSSIYLCSVERGRDTEAFFGQGTRLTVV.

The CDR3 nucleotides are TGTGCCAGCAGTCGACAGGGGGTAAATCAGCCCCAGCATTTT. Its protein is CASSRQGVNQPQHF. This chain links TRBV7-9 with TRBJ1-5, with TRBD1 matching over 9 bases. There are 14 residues in the CDR3. Losses at the gene ends were 6 bases for V and 4 bases for J; bases not matched to a gene: 4. From germline, CDR1 is SEHNR and CDR2 FQNEAQ (reference sequence).

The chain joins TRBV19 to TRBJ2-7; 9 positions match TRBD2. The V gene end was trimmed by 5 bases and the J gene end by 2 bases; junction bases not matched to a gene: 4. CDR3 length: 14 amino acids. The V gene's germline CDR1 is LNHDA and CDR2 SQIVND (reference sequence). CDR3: CASSLGGGAYEQYF. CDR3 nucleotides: TGTGCCAGTAGTCTCGGCGGGGGGGCCTACGAGCAGTACTTC.

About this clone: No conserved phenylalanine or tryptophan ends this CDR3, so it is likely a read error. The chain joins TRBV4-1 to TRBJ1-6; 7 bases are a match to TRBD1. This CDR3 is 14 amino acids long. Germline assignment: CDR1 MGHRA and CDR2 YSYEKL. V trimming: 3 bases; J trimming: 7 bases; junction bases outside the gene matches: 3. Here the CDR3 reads CASSQTGINSPLHL. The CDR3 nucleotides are TGCGCCAGCAGCCAGACAGGGATAAATTCACCCCTCCACCTT.

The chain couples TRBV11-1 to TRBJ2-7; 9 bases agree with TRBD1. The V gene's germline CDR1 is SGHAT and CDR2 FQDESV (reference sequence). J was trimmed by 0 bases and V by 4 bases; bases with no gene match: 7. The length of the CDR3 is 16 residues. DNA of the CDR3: TGTGCCAGCAGCTCCATAACAGGGGGCGACTCCTACGAGCAGTACTTC. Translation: CASSSITGGDSYEQYF.

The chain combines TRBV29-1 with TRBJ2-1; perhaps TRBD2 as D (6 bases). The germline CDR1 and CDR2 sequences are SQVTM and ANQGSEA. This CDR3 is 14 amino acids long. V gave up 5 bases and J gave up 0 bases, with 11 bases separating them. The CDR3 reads CSVIAASSYNEQFF. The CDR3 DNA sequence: TGCAGCGTTATAGCGGCCAGCTCCTACAATGAGCAGTTCTTC.

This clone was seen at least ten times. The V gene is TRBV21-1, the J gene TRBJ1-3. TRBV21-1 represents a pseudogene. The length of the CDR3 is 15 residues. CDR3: CASSKVAGTGNTIYF. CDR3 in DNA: TGTGCCAGCAGCAAAGTAGCGGGTACTGGAAACACCATATATTTT.

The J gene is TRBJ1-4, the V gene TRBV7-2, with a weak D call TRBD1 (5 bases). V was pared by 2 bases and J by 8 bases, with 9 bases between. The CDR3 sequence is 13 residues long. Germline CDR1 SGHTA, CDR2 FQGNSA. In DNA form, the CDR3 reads TGTGCCAGCAGCTTAACGGCAGGGGAAAAACTGTTTTTT. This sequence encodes CASSLTAGEKLFF.

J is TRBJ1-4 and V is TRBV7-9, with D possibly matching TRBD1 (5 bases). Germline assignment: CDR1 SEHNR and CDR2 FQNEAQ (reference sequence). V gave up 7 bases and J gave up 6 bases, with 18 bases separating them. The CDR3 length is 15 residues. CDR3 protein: CASNQRGRLDEKLFF. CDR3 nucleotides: TGTGCCAGCAATCAAAGGGGCAGACTCGATGAAAAACTGTTTTTT.

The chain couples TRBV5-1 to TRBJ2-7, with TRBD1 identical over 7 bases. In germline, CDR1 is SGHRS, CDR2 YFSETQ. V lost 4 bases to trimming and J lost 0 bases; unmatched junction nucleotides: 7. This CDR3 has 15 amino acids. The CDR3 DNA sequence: TGCGCCAGCAGCCCAAACCGGGACAGCTCCTACGAGCAGTACTTC. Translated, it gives CASSPNRDSSYEQYF. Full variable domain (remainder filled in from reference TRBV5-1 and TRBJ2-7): KAGVTQTPRYLIKTRGQQVTLSCSPISGHRSVSWYQQTPGQGLQFLFEYFSETQRNKGNFPGRFSGRQFSNSRSEMNVSTLELGDSALYLCASSPNRDSSYEQYFGPGTRLTVT.

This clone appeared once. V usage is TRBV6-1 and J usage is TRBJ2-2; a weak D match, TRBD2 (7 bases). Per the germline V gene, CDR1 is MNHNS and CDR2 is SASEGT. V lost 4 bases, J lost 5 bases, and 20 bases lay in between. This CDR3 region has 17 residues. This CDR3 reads CASSAPGGQSGTGELFF. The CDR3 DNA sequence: TGTGCCAGCAGTGCTCCCGGGGGGCAGTCGGGGACCGGGGAGCTGTTTTTT.

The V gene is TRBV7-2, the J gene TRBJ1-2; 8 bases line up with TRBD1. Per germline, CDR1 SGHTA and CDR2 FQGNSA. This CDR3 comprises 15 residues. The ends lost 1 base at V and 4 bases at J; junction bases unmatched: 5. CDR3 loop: CASSLVVGTGYGYTF. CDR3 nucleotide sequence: TGTGCCAGCAGCTTAGTTGTCGGGACAGGCTATGGCTACACCTTC.

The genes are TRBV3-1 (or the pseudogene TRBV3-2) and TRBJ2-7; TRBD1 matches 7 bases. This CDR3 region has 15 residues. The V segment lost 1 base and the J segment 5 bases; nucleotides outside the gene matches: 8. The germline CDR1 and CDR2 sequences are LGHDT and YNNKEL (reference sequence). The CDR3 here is CASSQVQDRAHEQYF. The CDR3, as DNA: TGTGCCAGCAGCCAAGTCCAAGACAGGGCCCACGAGCAGTACTTC.

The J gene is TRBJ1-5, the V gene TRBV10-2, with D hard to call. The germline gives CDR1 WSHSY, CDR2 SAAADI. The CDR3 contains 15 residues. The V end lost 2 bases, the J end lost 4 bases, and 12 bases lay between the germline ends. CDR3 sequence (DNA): TGCGCCAGCAGTGAGATCTGGGGTCGTAATCAGCCCCAGCATTTT. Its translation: CASSEIWGRNQPQHF.

The DNA for the CDR3 is TGCGCCAGCAGCCCCGGGGGGGCTAACACCGGGGAGCTGTTTTTT. As protein: CASSPGGANTGELFF. V is TRBV5-1 and J is TRBJ2-2, with 8 bases lining up with TRBD2. The CDR3 totals 15 residues. CDR1 is SGHRS, CDR2 YFSETQ, per germline. J gave up 2 bases and V 4 bases, and 4 bases lay outside the gene matches. The full variable domain, rest sourced from reference TRBV5-1 and TRBJ2-2, is KAGVTQTPRYLIKTRGQQVTLSCSPISGHRSVSWYQQTPGQGLQFLFEYFSETQRNKGNFPGRFSGRQFSNSRSEMNVSTLELGDSALYLCASSPGGANTGELFFGEGSRLTVL.

This CDR3 reads CASSSTGREAFF. The CDR3 DNA reads TGTGCCAGCAGTTCAACAGGGCGAGAAGCTTTCTTT. The gene calls are TRBV12-3 or TRBV12-4 and TRBJ1-1; possible D gene TRBD1, 6 bases. The V gene lost 4 bases and the J gene lost 8 bases, with 11 bases spanning the gap. The CDR3 runs 12 residues.

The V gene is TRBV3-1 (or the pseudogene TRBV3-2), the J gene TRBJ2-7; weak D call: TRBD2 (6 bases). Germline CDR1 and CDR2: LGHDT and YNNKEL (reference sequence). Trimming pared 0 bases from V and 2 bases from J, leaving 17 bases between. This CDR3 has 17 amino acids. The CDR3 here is CASSQDPLTSNPYEQYF. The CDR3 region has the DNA TGTGCCAGCAGCCAAGATCCCTTAACTAGCAACCCCTACGAGCAGTACTTC.

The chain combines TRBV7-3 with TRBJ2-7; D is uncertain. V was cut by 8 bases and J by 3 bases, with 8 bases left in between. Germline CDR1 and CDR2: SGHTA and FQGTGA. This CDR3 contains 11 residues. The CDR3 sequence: CASGSGYEQYF. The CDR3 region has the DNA TGTGCCAGCGGATCAGGCTACGAGCAGTACTTC.

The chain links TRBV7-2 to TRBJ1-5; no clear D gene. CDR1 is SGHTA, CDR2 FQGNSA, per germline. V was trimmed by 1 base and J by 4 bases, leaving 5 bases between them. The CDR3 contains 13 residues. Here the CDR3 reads CASSLDLNQPQHF. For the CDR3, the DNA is TGTGCCAGCAGCTTAGATCTTAATCAGCCCCAGCATTTT.

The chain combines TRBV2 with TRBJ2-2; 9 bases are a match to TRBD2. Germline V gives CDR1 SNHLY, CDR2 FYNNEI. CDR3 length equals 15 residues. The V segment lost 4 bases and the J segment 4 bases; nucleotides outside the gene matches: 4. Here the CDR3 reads CASSGVAGATGELFF. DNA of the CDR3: TGTGCCAGCAGTGGGGTAGCGGGGGCCACCGGGGAGCTGTTTTTT.

The CDR3 protein is CASSNQGTEAFF. CDR3 nucleotide sequence: TGTGCCAGCAGCAATCAGGGAACTGAAGCTTTCTTT. The V and J genes are TRBV12-3 or TRBV12-4 and TRBJ1-1; D may be TRBD1 (5 bases). V lost 6 bases to trimming and J lost 5 bases, with 10 bases between them. The CDR3 spans 12 residues.

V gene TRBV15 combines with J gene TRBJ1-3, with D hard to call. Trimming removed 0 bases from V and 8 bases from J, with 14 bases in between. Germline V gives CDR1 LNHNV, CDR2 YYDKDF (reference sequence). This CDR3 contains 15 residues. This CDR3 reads CATSRDLIGQHTIYF. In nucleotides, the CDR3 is TGTGCCACCAGCAGAGATCTTATTGGCCAGCACACCATATATTTT. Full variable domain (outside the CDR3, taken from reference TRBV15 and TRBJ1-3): DAMVIQNPRYQVTQFGKPVTLSCSQTLNHNVMYWYQQKSSQAPKLLFHYYDKDFNNEADTPDNFQSRRPNTSFCFLDIRSPGLGDTAMYLCATSRDLIGQHTIYFGEGSWLTVV.

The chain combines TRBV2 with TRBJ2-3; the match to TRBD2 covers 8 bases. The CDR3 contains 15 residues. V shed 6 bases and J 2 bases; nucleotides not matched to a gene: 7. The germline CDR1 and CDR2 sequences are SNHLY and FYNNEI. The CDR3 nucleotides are TGTGCCAGCAGAGACTCGGGGGGGCACACAGATACGCAGTATTTT. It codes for CASRDSGGHTDTQYF. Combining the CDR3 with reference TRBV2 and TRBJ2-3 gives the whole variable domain EPEVTQTPSHQVTQMGQEVILRCVPISNHLYFYWYRQILGQKVEFLVSFYNNEISEKSEIFDDQFSVERPDGSNFTLKIRSTKLEDSAMYFCASRDSGGHTDTQYFGPGTRLTVL.

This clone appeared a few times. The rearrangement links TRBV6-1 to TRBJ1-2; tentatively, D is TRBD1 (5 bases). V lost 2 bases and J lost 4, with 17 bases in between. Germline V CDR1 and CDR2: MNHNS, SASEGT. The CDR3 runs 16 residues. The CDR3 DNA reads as TGTGCCAGCAGTGAATATAGGGGAGGGGCGGGCTATGGCTACACCTTC. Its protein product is CASSEYRGGAGYGYTF.